This TCR beta chain appears in the sequencing data of a study of blood T cell repertoires in COVID-19. Trimming pared 6 bases from V and 5 bases from J, leaving 13 bases between. Germline CDR1 is KGHSH and CDR2 is LQKENI. CDR3 length: 13 amino acids. In the authors' methods: How many nucleated cells were present was estimated from reference gene primer amplification. Profiled with immunoSEQ multiplex PCR; TCRdb holds only in-frame clones, not every one. For V, J and clone size, that table is used; D and trimming come from the DNA. The table records fewer than 150,000 clones, about 80% of them present only once.

This chain links TRBV18 with TRBJ1-1, with D tentatively TRBD1 (5 bases). The source is a human donor in a cohort sampled during active COVID-19. The sample was peripheral blood. CDR3 DNA: TGTGCCAGCTCCCAGGGCGCTGGGACTGAAGCTTTCTTT. It encodes CASSQGAGTEAFF.